The 17 T cell receptor beta chains presented below share a single source sample, sequenced in a study of vaccination effects on CD4 cells after COVID-19. These receptors have no known antigen. Clones were sequenced by immunoSEQ multiplex PCR, and TCRdb holds only the in-frame ones, with some missing. The table records roughly 56,000 clones, roughly 72% of them present only once. Sequencing was preceded by expansion of antigen-specific CD4+ T cells with viral peptide pools in the ViraFEST assay. Culture proceeded for nine to eleven days, and CD4+ T cells were then isolated. Vaccination of participants consisted of two doses of either the BNT162b2 or mRNA-1273 vaccine. The sample consisted of CD4+ T cells from PBMCs cultured with HCoV-229E spike peptides, taken after COVID-19 vaccination. The receptor source for this set is a human donor who received a COVID-19 vaccine.

The rearrangement joins TRBV5-1 to TRBJ1-2; 8 bases align to TRBD1. The ends lost 1 base at V and 8 bases at J; junction bases unmatched: 7. The CDR3 totals 14 residues. The V gene's germline CDR1 is SGHRS and CDR2 YFSETQ. CDR3 amino acids: CASSLSTGASGYTF. As DNA, the CDR3 is TGCGCCAGCAGCTTGTCGACAGGGGCCAGCGGCTACACCTTC.

This clone was counted once. This rearrangement joins TRBV5-4 to TRBJ2-1, with unresolved D. Germline CDR1 SGHNT, CDR2 YYREEE (reference sequence). There are 13 residues in the CDR3. V dropped 3 bases and J dropped 8 bases, with 12 bases sitting between them. CDR3 coding DNA: TGTGCCAGCAGCTCCTCCGACGTTTATGAGCAGTTCTTC. Translating gives CASSSSDVYEQFF.

The rearrangement uses TRBV12-3 or TRBV12-4 and TRBJ2-1; D perhaps matches TRBD1 (6 bases). CDR3 size: 13 residues. V lost 6 bases, J lost 10 bases, and 16 bases lay in between. Here the CDR3 DNA reads TGTGCCAGCAGCCCCCAGGGGAGATTAGAGCAGTTCTTC. It specifies CASSPQGRLEQFF.

The V gene is TRBV9, the J gene TRBJ2-3; 9 nucleotides align to TRBD2. Germline V lookup: CDR1 SGDLS, CDR2 YYNGEE. Trimming cost V 1 base and J 3 bases; bases outside gene matches: 3. The CDR3 has 15 residues. CDR3 sequence reads: CASSVLSGGTDTQYF. The CDR3 DNA reads TGTGCCAGCAGCGTACTCAGCGGGGGGACAGATACGCAGTATTTT.

The gene calls are TRBV19 and TRBJ1-1, with 11 bases lining up with TRBD1. Germline V gene sequence: CDR1 LNHDA, CDR2 SQIVND (reference sequence). With 6 bases clipped from V and 6 bases from J, the junction kept 3 bases outside the gene matches. This CDR3 comprises 13 residues. CDR3 sequence reads: CASRPGQGAEAFF. The CDR3 DNA reads as TGTGCCAGTAGGCCGGGACAGGGGGCTGAAGCTTTCTTT.

This chain uses TRBV7-3 with TRBJ2-1; weak D call: TRBD1 (5 bases). This CDR3 comprises 16 residues. CDR1 is SGHTA and CDR2 is FQGTGA in the germline V gene. V lost 3 bases to trimming and J lost 6 bases, with 18 bases between them. The DNA for the CDR3 is TGTGCCAGCAGCTTGGTGGGCAGGGCTACTTTCAATGAGCAGTTCTTC. Its translation is CASSLVGRATFNEQFF.

This sequence joins TRBV4-1 and TRBJ1-5; no clear D. The V and J ends lost 1 base and 4 bases respectively, with 11 bases between them. CDR1 and CDR2 (germline): MGHRA, YSYEKL. This CDR3 is built from 15 residues. CDR3 coding DNA: TGCGCCAGCAGCCAAGGCTCTATAAATAATCAGCCCCAGCATTTT. It yields the protein CASSQGSINNQPQHF.

This clone was recorded only once. The chain carries TRBV30 and TRBJ2-3; 9 bases fit TRBD1. The J segment lost 4 bases and the V segment lost 2 bases, leaving 4 bases of the junction unmatched. Germline V gives CDR1 GTSNPN, CDR2 SVGIG (reference sequence). The CDR3 covers 14 residues. CDR3 in amino acids: CAWSRGQGPDTQYF. DNA for the CDR3: TGTGCCTGGAGTAGGGGACAGGGCCCAGATACGCAGTATTTT.

The chain employs TRBV24-1 and TRBJ2-1, with 10 nucleotides matching TRBD2. The CDR3 covers 16 residues. Germline V CDR1 and CDR2: KGHDR, SFDVKD. V dropped 1 base and J dropped 4; count of bases not matched to a gene: 3. The CDR3 loop is CATSDLEAGGYNEQFF. The CDR3 DNA is TGTGCCACCAGTGATTTAGAAGCGGGGGGGTACAATGAGCAGTTCTTC.

The rearrangement joins TRBV6-5 to TRBJ2-3; D ambiguous. The V end lost 5 bases, the J end lost 2 bases, and 11 bases lay between the germline ends. Germline CDR1 and CDR2: MNHEY and SVGAGI. The CDR3 runs to 14 residues. Here the CDR3 reads CASSRTYITDTQYF. As DNA, the CDR3 is TGTGCCAGCAGTCGAACGTACATCACAGATACGCAGTATTTT.

The rearrangement links TRBV6-5 to TRBJ1-6, with TRBD1 matching 7 bases. The trim removed 0 bases at V and 6 bases at J, leaving 5 bases unmatched. Germline CDR1 and CDR2: MNHEY and SVGAGI. The CDR3 runs to 16 residues. The CDR3 DNA reads TGTGCCAGCAGTTACTCCTTAACAGGGGTTAATTCACCCCTCCACTTT. Amino acids: CASSYSLTGVNSPLHF.

This clone was picked up a small number of times. The chain carries TRBV10-3 and TRBJ1-5, with D uncertain. This CDR3 comprises 14 residues. Germline lookup yields CDR1 ENHRY and CDR2 SYGVKD. Trimming shortened V by 3 bases and J by 1 base, and 7 bases separated the two germline ends. The CDR3 is CAISDGLSNQPQHF. In DNA, the CDR3 is TGTGCCATCAGTGATGGACTCAGCAATCAGCCCCAGCATTTT.

The chain links TRBV2 to TRBJ2-5, with no clear D. The ends were cut back, 4 bases at V and 5 bases at J, with 14 bases in the middle. The CDR3 is made up of 14 amino acids. From germline, CDR1 is SNHLY and CDR2 FYNNEI. DNA of the CDR3: TGTGCCAGCAGTGGAGGTTGGCAGTGGGAGACCCAGTACTTC. This codes for CASSGGWQWETQYF.

The rearrangement joins TRBV14 to TRBJ1-4; D uncertain. Germline-derived CDR1 and CDR2 are SGHDN and FVKESK. CDR3 length: 19 amino acids. Trimming took off 3 bases at V and 5 bases at J, with 25 bases between the two ends. The CDR3 region is CASSHPSGRALGSNEKLFF. CDR3 nucleotides: TGTGCCAGCAGCCACCCATCGGGGAGGGCTTTAGGATCAAATGAAAAACTGTTTTTT.

V gene TRBV20-1 combines with J gene TRBJ1-5; 9 bases are a match to TRBD1. CDR1 is DFQATT, CDR2 SNEGSKA, per germline (reference sequence). Trimming took 6 bases from V and 8 from J; bases not matched to a gene: 14. The CDR3 runs to 15 residues. The CDR3 nucleotides are TGCAGTGCGAGTCCCGGGACAGGGTTCGGGGAGCCCCAGCATTTT. Protein: CSASPGTGFGEPQHF.

A single count supports this clone. The rearrangement joins TRBV6-5 to TRBJ1-5; D is ambiguous. This CDR3 contains 14 residues. Trimming stripped 5 bases from V and 5 bases from J, with 13 bases between. The germline gives CDR1 MNHEY, CDR2 SVGAGI. The CDR3 nucleotides are TGTGCCAGCAGTCTCGGACGGTGGGATCAGCCCCAGCATTTT. Amino acid sequence: CASSLGRWDQPQHF.

V is TRBV7-2 and J is TRBJ2-7; D ambiguous. Germline V gene sequence: CDR1 SGHTA, CDR2 FQGNSA. CDR3 length: 13 amino acids. V was cut by 1 base and J by 3 bases, with 7 bases left in between. The CDR3 reads CASSLDSYYEQYV. The DNA for the CDR3 is TGTGCCAGCAGCTTAGATTCATACTACGAGCAGTACGTC.